Below are 2 T cell receptor beta chains sequenced from a single sample in a study of blood T cell repertoires in COVID-19. Assay: immunoSEQ multiplex PCR; the TCRdb copy retains only in-frame clones and omits some. The repertoire holds approximately 85,000 clones, with 70% to 90% as singletons. Specimen: peripheral blood. These receptors came from a man in his forties or fifties with active or convalescent COVID-19.

The CDR3 is CASSGTGSETQYF. Here the CDR3 DNA reads TGTGCCAGCAGCGGGACAGGGTCGGAGACCCAGTACTTC. The chain couples TRBV3-1 (or the pseudogene TRBV3-2) to TRBJ2-5, with 9 nucleotides matching TRBD1. The germline V gene has CDR1 LGHDT and CDR2 YNNKEL (reference sequence). J lost 5 bases, V lost 5 bases, and 3 bases had no gene match. The CDR3 totals 13 residues.

This clone came up a few times. The gene calls are TRBV3-1 (or the pseudogene TRBV3-2) and TRBJ2-1, with a weak D call TRBD1 (5 bases). The CDR3 runs 14 residues. Germline V gene sequence: CDR1 LGHDT, CDR2 YNNKEL (reference sequence). The V gene lost 1 base and the J gene lost 8 bases, with 12 bases spanning the gap. The CDR3 protein is CASSQGRQGHEQFF. DNA for the CDR3: TGTGCCAGCAGCCAAGGTCGCCAGGGTCATGAGCAGTTCTTC.